The present T cell receptor (beta chain) was sequenced within a study of T cell responses to AZD1222 COVID-19 vaccine. Germline CDR1 reads SEHNR; CDR2 reads FQNEAQ (reference sequence). Trimming removed 5 bases from V and 3 bases from J; junction bases left unmatched: 9. This CDR3 comprises 16 residues. The protocol was immunoSEQ multiplex PCR, while the TCRdb copy is restricted to in-frame clones and leaves out a portion. The sample has tens of thousands of clones; around nine tenths are singletons. The TCR originated in an adult in good health. The sequences come from peripheral blood, collected on day 0 of AZD1222 vaccination. The genes are TRBV7-9 and TRBJ1-3; 8 bases match TRBD1. CDR3 sequence reads: CASSLTGGGRGNTIYF. CDR3 nucleotides: TGTGCCAGCAGCCTTACAGGGGGTGGTCGTGGAAACACCATATATTTT.